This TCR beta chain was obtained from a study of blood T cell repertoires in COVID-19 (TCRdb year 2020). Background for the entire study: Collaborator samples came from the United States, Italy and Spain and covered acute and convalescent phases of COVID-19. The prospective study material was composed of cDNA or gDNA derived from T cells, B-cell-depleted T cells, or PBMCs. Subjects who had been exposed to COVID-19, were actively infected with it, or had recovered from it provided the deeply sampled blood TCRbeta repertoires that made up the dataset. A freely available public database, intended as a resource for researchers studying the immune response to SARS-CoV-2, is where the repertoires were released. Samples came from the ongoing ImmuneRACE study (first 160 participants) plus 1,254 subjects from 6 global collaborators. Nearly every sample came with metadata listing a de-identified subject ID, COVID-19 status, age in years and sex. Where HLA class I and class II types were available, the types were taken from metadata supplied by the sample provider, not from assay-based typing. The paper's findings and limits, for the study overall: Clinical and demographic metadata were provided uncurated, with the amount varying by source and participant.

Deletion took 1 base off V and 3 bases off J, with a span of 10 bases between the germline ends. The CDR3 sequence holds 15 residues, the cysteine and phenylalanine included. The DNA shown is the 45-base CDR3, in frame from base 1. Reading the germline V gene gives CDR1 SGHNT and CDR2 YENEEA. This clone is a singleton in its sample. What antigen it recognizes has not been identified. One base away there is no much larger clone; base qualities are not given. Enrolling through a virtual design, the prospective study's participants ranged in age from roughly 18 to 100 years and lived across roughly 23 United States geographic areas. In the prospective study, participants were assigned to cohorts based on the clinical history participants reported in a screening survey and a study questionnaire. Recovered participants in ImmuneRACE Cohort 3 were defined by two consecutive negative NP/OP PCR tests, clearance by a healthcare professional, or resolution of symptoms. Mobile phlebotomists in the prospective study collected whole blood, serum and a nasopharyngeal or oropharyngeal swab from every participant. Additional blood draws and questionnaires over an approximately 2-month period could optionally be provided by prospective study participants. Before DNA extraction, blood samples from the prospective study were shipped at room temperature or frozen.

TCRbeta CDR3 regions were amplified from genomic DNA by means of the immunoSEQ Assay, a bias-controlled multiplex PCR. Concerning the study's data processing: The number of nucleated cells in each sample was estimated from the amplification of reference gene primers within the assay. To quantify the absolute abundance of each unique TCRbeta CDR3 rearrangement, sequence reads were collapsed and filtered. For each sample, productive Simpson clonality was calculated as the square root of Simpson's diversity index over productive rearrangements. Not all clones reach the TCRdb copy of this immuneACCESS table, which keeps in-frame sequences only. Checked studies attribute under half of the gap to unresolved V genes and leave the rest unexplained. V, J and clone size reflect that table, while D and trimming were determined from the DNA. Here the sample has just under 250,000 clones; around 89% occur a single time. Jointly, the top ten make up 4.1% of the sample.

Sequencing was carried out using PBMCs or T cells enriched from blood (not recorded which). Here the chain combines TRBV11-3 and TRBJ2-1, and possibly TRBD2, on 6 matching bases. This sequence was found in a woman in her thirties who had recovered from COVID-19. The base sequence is TGTGCCAGCAGCTTAGGAAGGGGAGGCTACAATGAGCAGTTCTTC. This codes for CASSLGRGGYNEQFF.